The 2 T cell receptor beta chains in this list originate from one sample, sequenced in a study of blood T cell repertoires in COVID-19. Repertoires were generated with immunoSEQ multiplex PCR, while TCRdb's copy carries only in-frame clones and drops some. The sample lists fewer than 250,000 clones, roughly 84% occurring once. Sequenced input: peripheral blood. These receptors all come from a woman of 80 years or more with COVID-19, enrolled during active disease.

In this sample, this clone turned up a few times. The sample contains more than one DNA sequence encoding this CDR3. This rearrangement joins TRBV5-1 to TRBJ2-5; a possible D gene is TRBD2 (6 bases). Germline CDR1 and CDR2: SGHRS and YFSETQ. The ends were cut back, 0 bases at V and 1 base at J, with 7 bases in the middle. The CDR3 sequence is 14 residues long. The CDR3 coding sequence is TGCGCCAGCAGCTTGGGTAGCGGCCAAGAGACCCAGTACTTC. It translates to CASSLGSGQETQYF.

This chain joins TRBV6-2 or TRBV6-3 and TRBJ1-1; perhaps TRBD1 as D (6 bases). Germline-derived CDR1 and CDR2 are MNHEY and SVGEGT. V was cut by 2 bases and J by 1 base, with 14 bases left in between. The CDR3 loop spans 16 amino acids. In nucleotides, the CDR3 is TGTGCCAGCAGTTACCCCGGACAGACGTGGAACACTGAAGCTTTCTTT. Translating gives CASSYPGQTWNTEAFF.